The clone carrying this TCR beta chain was recorded once. Its antigen is still unknown. V gave up 5 bases and J gave up 4 bases, with 15 bases separating them. CDR3 size: 15 residues. Germline V gene data show CDR1 as MNHEY and CDR2 as SVGAGI. This PCR relied on a set of 60 Vbeta primers and 13 Jbeta primers. TCRdb's table, derived via immunoSEQ multiplex PCR, lists solely in-frame clones and lacks some. The profile covers 40,000 to 55,000 clones, with roughly 76% appearing a single time and 2.5% to 3% taken by the ten largest. The data originate from a study of cytomegalovirus exposure and HLA in healthy donors. Study-level results: Prediction of most subjects' HLA-A and HLA-B alleles by TCR beta sequences was reportedly accurate. In a later analysis, TCR beta V- and J-gene trimming showed a link to a missense DCLRE1C variant. With high specificity and sensitivity, the classifier reportedly diagnosed cytomegalovirus status.

The sample comprised PBMCs. The chain joins TRBV6-5 to TRBJ1-3; maybe TRBD1 (5 bases). The receptor was derived from a woman in her 40s in good health and CMV-seropositive. This CDR3 reads CASSRGDGGGNTIYF. The CDR3 nucleotides are TGTGCCAGCAGTCGCGGGGACGGAGGGGGAAACACCATATATTTT.